These 26 T cell receptor beta chains originate from one sample sequenced in a study of T cells in Graves' hyperthyroidism and ophthalmopathy. Researchers amplified the TCR beta CDR3 regions from RNA transcripts. An initial round of RT-PCR targeting the TCR CDR3 relied on the HTBI primer set. MiXCR, applied by TCRdb to the multiplex PCR reads, yields one record per CDR3 protein. This table has about half a million distinct CDR3 sequences, 15% to 20% appearing once. Material for sequencing was blood. The receptors here all came from a man in his forties or fifties with Graves' ophthalmopathy.

This clonotype was observed a single time. The chain carries TRBV4-1 and TRBJ1-1, with unresolved D. The germline V gene encodes CDR1 MGHRA and CDR2 YSYEKL. The CDR3 has 14 residues. V lost 1 base to trimming and J lost 9 bases, with 15 bases between them. The CDR3: CASSQAGPGVQAFF. The CDR3 DNA follows: TGCGCCAGCAGCCAAGCGGGTCCCGGGGTCCAAGCTTTCTTT.

This clonotype came up many times. The rearrangement links TRBV28 to TRBJ2-2; D gene unclear. V lost 8 bases to trimming and J lost 2 bases, with 9 bases between them. The length of the CDR3 is 13 residues. Germline CDR1 MDHEN, CDR2 SYDVKM. CDR3 nucleotides: TGTGCCAGCTCACTCTCAAACACCGGGGAGCTGTTTTTT. This codes for CASSLSNTGELFF.

The chain recombines TRBV7-3 with TRBJ2-1; TRBD2 aligns across 13 bases. Looked up from germline, CDR1 is SGHTA and CDR2 is FQGTGA. V gave up 1 base and J gave up 8 bases; unmatched junction bases: 5. This CDR3 is 16 amino acids long. Written as DNA, the CDR3 is TGTGCCAGCAGCTTAATAGGACTAGCGGGAGTCCATGAGCAGTTCTTC. Translation: CASSLIGLAGVHEQFF.

This clonotype has at least ten counts. The rearrangement links TRBV12-3 or TRBV12-4 to TRBJ2-5, with 7 bases aligning to TRBD2. The CDR3 consists of 14 residues. Trimming at V came to 5 bases and at J to 0 bases, leaving 3 bases not matched to a gene. DNA of the CDR3: TGTGCCAGCAGTCGCGGGAGTCACCAAGAGACCCAGTACTTC. Translated: CASSRGSHQETQYF.

This clonotype showed up many times. The chain recombines TRBV7-2 with TRBJ2-3; TRBD2 matches 10 bases. Germline CDR1 and CDR2: SGHTA and FQGNSA. The V gene end was trimmed by 5 bases and the J gene end by 0 bases; junction bases not matched to a gene: 8. The CDR3 contains 17 residues. The chain's CDR3 is CASSPRDSGGSTDTQYF. The CDR3 bases are TGTGCCAGCAGCCCACGGGATAGCGGGGGGAGCACAGATACGCAGTATTTT.

This clonotype showed up many times. The chain couples TRBV10-3 to TRBJ2-5, with D tentatively TRBD1 (5 bases). Trimming took 3 bases from V and 2 from J, leaving 10 bases between them. The CDR3 has 14 amino acids. Germline V gives CDR1 ENHRY, CDR2 SYGVKD. CDR3 DNA: TGTGCCATCAGTGACAGGGTCGATCAAGAGACCCAGTACTTC. Translation gives CAISDRVDQETQYF.

This clonotype was detected a few times. In DNA, the CDR3 is TGTGCCAGCACCTCAGTAGCAGATACGCAGTATTTT. Its translation is CASTSVADTQYF. The V gene is TRBV7-2, the J gene TRBJ2-3; D is ambiguous. This CDR3 comprises 12 residues. Trimming stripped 7 bases from V and 4 bases from J, with 9 bases between. The germline V gene has CDR1 SGHTA and CDR2 FQGNSA.

V usage is TRBV7-9 and J usage is TRBJ1-4; D unclear. Trimming took off 4 bases at V and 4 bases at J, with 10 bases between the two ends. In germline, CDR1 is SEHNR, CDR2 FQNEAQ (reference sequence). The CDR3 consists of 14 residues. The chain's CDR3 is CASSSGGRNEKLFF. CDR3 nucleotide sequence: TGTGCCAGCAGCTCCGGCGGTCGTAATGAAAAACTGTTTTTT.

J is TRBJ1-1 and V is TRBV7-6; 11 bases are a match to TRBD1. The length of the CDR3 is 16 residues. The J segment lost 5 bases and the V segment lost 1 base, leaving 6 bases of the junction unmatched. The germline gives CDR1 SGHVS, CDR2 FNYEAQ. The chain's CDR3 is CASSLGTGGRDTEAFF. In DNA form, the CDR3 reads TGTGCCAGCAGCTTAGGGACAGGGGGCCGGGATACTGAAGCTTTCTTT.

This clonotype occurred a few times. The chain is built from TRBV29-1 and TRBJ2-1; D unclear. CDR1 is SQVTM, CDR2 ANQGSEA, per germline. V lost 6 bases and J 2 bases, leaving 20 bases between the germline ends. CDR3 length: 16 amino acids. This CDR3 reads CSVTGLTSFAYNEQFF. Written as DNA, the CDR3 is TGCAGCGTAACCGGGCTCACCTCTTTCGCCTACAATGAGCAGTTCTTC.

This clonotype was recorded at least ten times. In DNA form, the CDR3 reads TGTGCCAGCAGTTTTCAGGGGGCGAGCCCCGAGCAGTACTTC. Its protein product is CASSFQGASPEQYF. The chain employs TRBV27 and TRBJ2-7; 8 bases match TRBD1. The length of the CDR3 is 14 residues. Trimming took 3 bases from V and 6 from J; bases not matched to a gene: 7. Germline values: CDR1 MNHEY, CDR2 SMNVEV (reference sequence).

The chain combines TRBV10-3 with TRBJ2-2; D is unresolved. V dropped 5 bases and J dropped 5 bases, with 18 bases sitting between them. Germline V gene sequence: CDR1 ENHRY, CDR2 SYGVKD. The CDR3 has 16 residues. CDR3 bases: TGTGCCATCAGTCTAGGGAAAACCCTCTTGACCGGGGAGCTGTTTTTT. Residues: CAISLGKTLLTGELFF.

The V call is TRBV7-9, the J call TRBJ2-4; 14 bases fit TRBD2. This CDR3 region has 16 residues. V shed 4 bases and J 8 bases; nucleotides not matched to a gene: 7. Germline V gene sequence: CDR1 SEHNR, CDR2 FQNEAQ (reference sequence). The CDR3 region is CASSSPTSGGADIQYF. CDR3 bases: TGTGCCAGCAGCTCACCGACTAGCGGGGGGGCTGACATTCAGTACTTC.

The chain couples TRBV28 to TRBJ1-2, with D maybe TRBD1 (6 bases). With 6 bases removed from V and 7 bases from J, the gap between germline ends came to 18 bases. CDR1 is MDHEN and CDR2 is SYDVKM in the germline V gene. The CDR3 runs 14 residues. The CDR3 here is CASRVGGGRGGYTF. In DNA, the CDR3 is TGTGCCAGCAGGGTGGGCGGGGGGCGAGGTGGCTACACCTTC.

This clonotype was found once. The rearrangement joins TRBV5-4 to TRBJ2-1, with D perhaps TRBD2 (5 bases). The V gene's germline CDR1 is SGHNT and CDR2 YYREEE (reference sequence). The ends were cut back, 5 bases at V and 11 bases at J, with 17 bases in the middle. The CDR3 has 13 residues. The DNA of the CDR3 is TGTGCCAGCAGTCGGGGAGCTCCCGAACAGCAGTTCTTC. It specifies CASSRGAPEQQFF.

This clonotype showed up just a few times. This chain joins TRBV7-9 and TRBJ1-2; D is uncertain. Germline CDR1 and CDR2: SEHNR and FQNEAQ (reference sequence). V lost 3 bases and J lost 8, with 13 bases in between. CDR3 length: 13 amino acids. CDR3 in DNA: TGTGCCAGCAGCTTCACGGAGAAGAGGGGCTACACCTTC. Amino acid sequence: CASSFTEKRGYTF. The variable domain in full, with the rest retrieved from reference TRBV7-9 and TRBJ1-2, is DTGVSQNPRHKITKRGQNVTFRCDPISEHNRLYWYRQTLGQGPEFLTYFQNEAQLEKSRLLSDRFSAERPKGSFSTLEIQRTEQGDSAMYLCASSFTEKRGYTFGSGTRLTVV.

This chain joins TRBV3-1 and TRBJ1-4, with TRBD1 matching 11 bases. CDR3 length: 17 amino acids. The germline CDR1 and CDR2 sequences are LGHDT and YNNKEL (reference sequence). With V trimmed by 0 bases and J by 5 bases, 5 bases remained unmatched. CDR3 bases: TGTGCCAGCAGCCAAGAGGACAGGGGGCTTTCCAATGAAAAACTGTTTTTT. It yields the protein CASSQEDRGLSNEKLFF. Based on the CDR3 plus reference TRBV3-1 and TRBJ1-4, the full variable domain is DTAVSQTPKYLVTQMGNDKSIKCEQNLGHDTMYWYKQDSKKFLKIMFSYNNKELIINETVPNRFSPKSPDKAHLNLHINSLELGDSAVYFCASSQEDRGLSNEKLFFGSGTQLSVL.

With respect to this clonotype: One end of the junction varies from germline; a read error may be responsible. The chain has TRBV27 and TRBJ2-1, with 12 bases lining up with TRBD2. Germline CDR1 MNHEY, CDR2 SMNVEV (reference sequence). This CDR3 is 16 amino acids long. CDR3 protein: CASSSWTSGIYNEQLF. CDR3 sequence (DNA): TGTGCCAGCAGTTCGTGGACTAGCGGGATCTACAATGAGCAGCTCTTC.

The chain carries TRBV5-6 and TRBJ2-7; 8 bases agree with TRBD1. From germline, CDR1 is SGHDT and CDR2 YYEEEE. This CDR3 has 15 residues. V dropped 3 bases and J dropped 4; count of bases not matched to a gene: 9. The CDR3 nucleotides read TGTGCCAGCAGCTCAGGACAGGGCCATCCTTACGAGCAGTACTTC. Translated, it gives CASSSGQGHPYEQYF.

The chain combines TRBV6-4 with TRBJ1-2, with D maybe TRBD1 (5 bases). Trimming cost V 0 bases and J 7 bases, with 9 bases left between them. The CDR3 extends over 13 amino acids. Germline CDR1 and CDR2: MRHNA and SNTAGT. CDR3 residues: CASSDSGAGGYTF. CDR3 nucleotides: TGTGCCAGCAGTGACTCTGGGGCAGGTGGCTACACCTTC.

This clonotype was recorded at least ten times. V gene TRBV7-2 combines with J gene TRBJ2-5, with D unclear. The CDR3 is 12 amino acids. Looked up from germline, CDR1 is SGHTA and CDR2 is FQGNSA. Between the trimmed V and J ends, which lost 5 bases and 2 bases, there was a span of 6 bases. The CDR3 DNA is TGTGCCAGCAGCACCAATCAAGAGACCCAGTACTTC. It translates to CASSTNQETQYF. The variable domain in full, completed from reference TRBV7-2 and TRBJ2-5, reads GAGVSQSPSNKVTEKGKDVELRCDPISGHTALYWYRQSLGQGLEFLIYFQGNSAPDKSGLPSDRFSAERTGGSVSTLTIQRTQQEDSAVYLCASSTNQETQYFGPGTRLLVL.

This clonotype was detected only a few times. The chain is built from TRBV5-1 and TRBJ2-1; either TRBD1 or TRBD2 may fit D (5 bases each). The length of the CDR3 is 13 residues. Trimming removed 4 bases from V and 9 bases from J, with 14 bases in between. The germline V gene has CDR1 SGHRS and CDR2 YFSETQ. The CDR3 loop reads CASSGTGVTEQFF. Written as DNA, the CDR3 is TGCGCCAGCAGCGGGACCGGGGTAACTGAGCAGTTCTTC.

In this sample, this clonotype turned up a few times. This rearrangement joins TRBV18 to TRBJ2-5, with 10 bases that match TRBD1. The CDR3 has 16 residues. V lost 1 base to trimming and J lost 5 bases; unmatched junction nucleotides: 7. CDR1 and CDR2 (germline): KGHSH, LQKENI. The CDR3 DNA is TGTGCCAGCTCACCACGAGTGACAGGGGGCGGGGAGACCCAGTACTTC. It translates to CASSPRVTGGGETQYF.

The rearrangement joins TRBV20-1 to TRBJ2-3; 7 bases line up with TRBD2. The CDR3 spans 15 residues. Per the germline V gene, CDR1 is DFQATT and CDR2 is SNEGSKA (reference sequence). After removal of 3 bases from V and 3 bases from J, the junction contained 9 bases not matched to a gene. In nucleotides, the CDR3 is TGCAGTGCTAGGCCCAGGGAGGGTGAAACAGATACGCAGTATTTT. It specifies CSARPREGETDTQYF.

The CDR3 is CASSFSTTNEKLFF. The CDR3, as DNA: TGTGCCAGCAGTTTTAGTACAACTAATGAAAAACTGTTTTTT. The chain uses TRBV28 and TRBJ1-4; D is ambiguous. CDR1 and CDR2 from the germline V gene are MDHEN and SYDVKM. V dropped 3 bases and J dropped 0 bases, with 5 bases sitting between them. The CDR3 runs to 14 residues.

Many counts were recorded for this clonotype. J is TRBJ2-3 and V is TRBV20-1; tentatively, D is TRBD2 (5 bases). The CDR3 is 14 residues long. The germline V gene has CDR1 DFQATT and CDR2 SNEGSKA (reference sequence). V lost 2 bases to trimming and J lost 4 bases, with 13 bases between them. CDR3 bases: TGCAGTGCTAGAAACGTACGGGGTGCAGATACGCAGTATTTT. Its translation: CSARNVRGADTQYF.